The following is a T cell receptor beta chain sequence with its context. This sample was included in a study of technical replicates of blood from a handful of donors. This CDR3 is built from 14 residues. The V end was cut by 2 bases, the J end by 2 bases, with 10 bases between. CDR1 and CDR2 from the germline V gene are MNHEY and SVGAGI. Method: immunoSEQ multiplex PCR; TCRdb's copy keeps in-frame clones and lacks some. The data hold about 63,000 clones, with approximately 86% observed a single time. The sample consisted of PBMCs. J is TRBJ2-7 and V is TRBV6-5; possibly TRBD1 for D (5 bases). The TCR comes from a human donor in good health. Some clones in this sample may be carry-over from other donors' samples. The CDR3 DNA reads TGTGCCAGCAGTTACGGGCAGGGTCCCTACGAGCAGTACTTC. Its protein is CASSYGQGPYEQYF.